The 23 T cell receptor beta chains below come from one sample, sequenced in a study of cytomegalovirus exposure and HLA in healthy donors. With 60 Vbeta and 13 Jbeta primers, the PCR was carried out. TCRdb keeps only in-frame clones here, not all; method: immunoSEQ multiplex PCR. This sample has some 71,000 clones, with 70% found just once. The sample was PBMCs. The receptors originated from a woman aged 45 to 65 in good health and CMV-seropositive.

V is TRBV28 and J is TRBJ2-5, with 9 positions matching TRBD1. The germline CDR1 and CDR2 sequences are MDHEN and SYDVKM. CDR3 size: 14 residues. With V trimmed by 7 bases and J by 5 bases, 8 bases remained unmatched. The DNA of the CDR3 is TGTGCCAGCAAGCCGGACAGGGGTTGGGAGACCCAGTACTTC. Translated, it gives CASKPDRGWETQYF.

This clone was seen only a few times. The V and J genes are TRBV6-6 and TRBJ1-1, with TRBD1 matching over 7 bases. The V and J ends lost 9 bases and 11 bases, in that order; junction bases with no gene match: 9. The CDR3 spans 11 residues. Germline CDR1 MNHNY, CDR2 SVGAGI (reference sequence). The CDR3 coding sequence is TGTGCCAGTCAGGGGGTAGGCTGGGCTTTCTTT. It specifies CASQGVGWAFF.

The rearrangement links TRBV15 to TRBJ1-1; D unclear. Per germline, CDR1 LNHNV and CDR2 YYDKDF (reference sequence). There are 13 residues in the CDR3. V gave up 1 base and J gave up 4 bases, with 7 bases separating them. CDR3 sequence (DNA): TGTGCCACCAGCAGAGTGTGGGCCACTGAAGCTTTCTTT. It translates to CATSRVWATEAFF.

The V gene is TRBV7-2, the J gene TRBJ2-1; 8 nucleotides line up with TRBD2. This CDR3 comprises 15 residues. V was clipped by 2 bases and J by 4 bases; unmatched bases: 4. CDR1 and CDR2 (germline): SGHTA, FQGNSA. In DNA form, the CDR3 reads TGTGCCAGCAGCTTAACTAGCGGTAAATACAATGAGCAGTTCTTC. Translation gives CASSLTSGKYNEQFF.

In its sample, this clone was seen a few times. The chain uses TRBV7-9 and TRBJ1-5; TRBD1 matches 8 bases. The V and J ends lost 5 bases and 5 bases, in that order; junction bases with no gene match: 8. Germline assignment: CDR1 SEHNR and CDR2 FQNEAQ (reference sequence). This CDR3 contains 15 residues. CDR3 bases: TGTGCCAGCAGCCTCTGGACAGGGTGGGATCAGCCCCAGCATTTT. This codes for CASSLWTGWDQPQHF. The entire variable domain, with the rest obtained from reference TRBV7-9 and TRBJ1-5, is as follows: DTGVSQNPRHKITKRGQNVTFRCDPISEHNRLYWYRQTLGQGPEFLTYFQNEAQLEKSRLLSDRFSAERPKGSFSTLEIQRTEQGDSAMYLCASSLWTGWDQPQHFGDGTRLSIL.

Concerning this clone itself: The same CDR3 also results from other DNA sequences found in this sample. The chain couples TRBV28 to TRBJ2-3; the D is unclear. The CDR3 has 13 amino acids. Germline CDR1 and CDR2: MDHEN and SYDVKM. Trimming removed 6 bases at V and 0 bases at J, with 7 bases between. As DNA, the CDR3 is TGTGCCAGCAGATCGACTAGCACAGATACGCAGTATTTT. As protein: CASRSTSTDTQYF. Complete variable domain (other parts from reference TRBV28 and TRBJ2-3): DVKVTQSSRYLVKRTGEKVFLECVQDMDHENMFWYRQDPGLGLRLIYFSYDVKMKEKGDIPEGYSVSREKKERFSLILESASTNQTSMYLCASRSTSTDTQYFGPGTRLTVL.

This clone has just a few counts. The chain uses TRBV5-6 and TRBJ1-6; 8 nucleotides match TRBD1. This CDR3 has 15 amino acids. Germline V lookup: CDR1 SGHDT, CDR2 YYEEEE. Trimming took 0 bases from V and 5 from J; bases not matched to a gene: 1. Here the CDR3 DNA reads TGTGCCAGCAGCTTGGAGGGACAGGATAATTCACCCCTCCACTTT. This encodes CASSLEGQDNSPLHF.

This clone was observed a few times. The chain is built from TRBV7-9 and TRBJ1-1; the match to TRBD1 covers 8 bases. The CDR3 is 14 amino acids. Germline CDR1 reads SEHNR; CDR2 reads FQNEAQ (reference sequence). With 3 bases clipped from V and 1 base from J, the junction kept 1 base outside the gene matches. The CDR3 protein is CASSFGQGNTEAFF. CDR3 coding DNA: TGTGCCAGCAGCTTTGGACAGGGGAACACTGAAGCTTTCTTT.

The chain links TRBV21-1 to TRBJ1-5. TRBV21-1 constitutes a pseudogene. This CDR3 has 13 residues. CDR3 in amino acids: CASSKSQRAPQHF. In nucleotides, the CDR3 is TGTGCCAGCAGCAAATCCCAGAGGGCGCCCCAGCATTTT.

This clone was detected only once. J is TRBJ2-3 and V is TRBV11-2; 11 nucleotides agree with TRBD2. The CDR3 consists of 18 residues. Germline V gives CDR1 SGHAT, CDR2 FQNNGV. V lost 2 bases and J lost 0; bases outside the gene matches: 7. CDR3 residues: CASSLRVAGGPSTDTQYF. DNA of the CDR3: TGTGCCAGCAGCTTAAGGGTAGCGGGAGGGCCGAGCACAGATACGCAGTATTTT.

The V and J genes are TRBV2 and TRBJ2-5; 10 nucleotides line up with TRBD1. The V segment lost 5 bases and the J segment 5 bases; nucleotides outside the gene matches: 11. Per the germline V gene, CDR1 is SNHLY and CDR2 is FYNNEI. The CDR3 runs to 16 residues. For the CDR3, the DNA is TGTGCCAGCAGTAAGGCGACAGGGGGCTTTTCGGAGACCCAGTACTTC. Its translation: CASSKATGGFSETQYF.

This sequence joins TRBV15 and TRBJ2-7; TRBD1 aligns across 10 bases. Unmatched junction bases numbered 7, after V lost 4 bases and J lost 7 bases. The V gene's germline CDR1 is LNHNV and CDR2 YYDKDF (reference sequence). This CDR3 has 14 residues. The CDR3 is CATSTDRGLREQYF. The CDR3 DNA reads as TGTGCCACCAGCACCGACAGGGGGCTCAGGGAGCAGTACTTC. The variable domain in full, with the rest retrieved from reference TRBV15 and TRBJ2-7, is DAMVIQNPRYQVTQFGKPVTLSCSQTLNHNVMYWYQQKSSQAPKLLFHYYDKDFNNEADTPDNFQSRRPNTSFCFLDIRSPGLGDTAMYLCATSTDRGLREQYFGPGTRLTVT.

The CDR3 coding sequence is TGTGCCACCAGCAGGGACACACAAGAGACCCAGTACTTC. This codes for CATSRDTQETQYF. The chain couples TRBV15 to TRBJ2-5, with D possibly being TRBD1 (5 bases). Germline V gene lookup returns CDR1 LNHNV and CDR2 YYDKDF (reference sequence). This CDR3 has 13 amino acids. The V gene lost 3 bases and the J gene lost 2 bases, with 7 bases spanning the gap.

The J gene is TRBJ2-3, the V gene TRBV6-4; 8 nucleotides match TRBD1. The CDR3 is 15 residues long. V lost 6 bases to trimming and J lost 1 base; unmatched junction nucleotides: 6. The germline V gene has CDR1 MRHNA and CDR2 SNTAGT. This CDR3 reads CASSAQGVGTDTQYF. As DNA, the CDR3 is TGTGCCAGCAGCGCACAGGGGGTCGGCACAGATACGCAGTATTTT.

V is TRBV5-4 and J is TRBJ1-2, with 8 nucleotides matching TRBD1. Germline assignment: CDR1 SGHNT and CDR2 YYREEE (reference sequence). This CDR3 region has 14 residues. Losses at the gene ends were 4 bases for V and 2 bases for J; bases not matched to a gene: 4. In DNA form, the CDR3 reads TGTGCCAGCAGCGGAACAGGGGGAAACTATGGCTACACCTTC. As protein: CASSGTGGNYGYTF.

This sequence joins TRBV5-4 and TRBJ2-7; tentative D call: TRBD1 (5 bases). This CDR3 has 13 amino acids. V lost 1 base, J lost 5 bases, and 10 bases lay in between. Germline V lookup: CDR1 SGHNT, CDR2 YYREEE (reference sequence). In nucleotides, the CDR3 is TGTGCCAGCAGCTTGCAGGGTCTCCACGAGCAGTACTTC. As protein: CASSLQGLHEQYF.

CDR3 nucleotides: TGTGCCAGCAGTATCTTGAACACTGAAGCTTTCTTT. This gives the protein CASSILNTEAFF. The chain employs TRBV28 and TRBJ1-1; D is unclear. Looked up from germline, CDR1 is MDHEN and CDR2 is SYDVKM. Trimming left V 5 bases short and J 0 bases short, with 4 bases between. The CDR3 has 12 residues.

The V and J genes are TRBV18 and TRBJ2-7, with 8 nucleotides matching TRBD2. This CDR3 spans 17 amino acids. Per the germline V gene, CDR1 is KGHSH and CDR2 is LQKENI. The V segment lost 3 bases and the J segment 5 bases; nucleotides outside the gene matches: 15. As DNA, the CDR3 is TGTGCCAGCTCACCGGGACTAGGGGTTGAACGGGCCAACGAGCAGTACTTC. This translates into CASSPGLGVERANEQYF.

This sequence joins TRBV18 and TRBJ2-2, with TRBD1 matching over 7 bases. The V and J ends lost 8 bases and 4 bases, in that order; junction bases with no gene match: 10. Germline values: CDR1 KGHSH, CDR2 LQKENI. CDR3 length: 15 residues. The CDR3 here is CASTYSAGGTGELFF. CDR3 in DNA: TGTGCCAGCACCTACTCGGCAGGGGGCACCGGGGAGCTGTTTTTT.

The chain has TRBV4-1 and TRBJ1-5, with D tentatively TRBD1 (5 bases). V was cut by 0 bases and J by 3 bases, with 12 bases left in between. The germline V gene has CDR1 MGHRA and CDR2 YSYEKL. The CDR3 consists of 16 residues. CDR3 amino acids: CASSQDKAGNNQPQHF. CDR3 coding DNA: TGCGCCAGCAGCCAAGATAAGGCAGGGAACAATCAGCCCCAGCATTTT.

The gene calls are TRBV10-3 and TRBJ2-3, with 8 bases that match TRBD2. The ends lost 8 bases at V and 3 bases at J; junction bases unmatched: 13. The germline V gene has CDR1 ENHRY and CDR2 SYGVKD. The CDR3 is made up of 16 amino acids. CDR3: CAISAGGGGETDTQYF. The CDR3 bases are TGTGCCATCTCCGCGGGAGGCGGCGGGGAAACAGATACGCAGTATTTT.

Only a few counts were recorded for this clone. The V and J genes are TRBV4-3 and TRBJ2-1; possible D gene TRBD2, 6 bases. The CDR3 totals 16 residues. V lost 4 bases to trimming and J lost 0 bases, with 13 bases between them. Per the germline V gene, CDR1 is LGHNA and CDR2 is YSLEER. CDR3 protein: CASSLGLLISYNEQFF. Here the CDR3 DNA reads TGCGCCAGCAGCCTGGGACTCCTTATCTCCTACAATGAGCAGTTCTTC.

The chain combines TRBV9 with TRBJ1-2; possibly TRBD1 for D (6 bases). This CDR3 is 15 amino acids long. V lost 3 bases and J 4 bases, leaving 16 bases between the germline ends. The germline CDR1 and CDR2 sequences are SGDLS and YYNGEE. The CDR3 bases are TGTGCCAGCAGCGCCGTGGACAGAGACTTCTATGGCTACACCTTC. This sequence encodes CASSAVDRDFYGYTF.